Given below is one T cell receptor beta chain in context. Its target is not known. This sample was taken from a study of Ad26.COV2.S vaccination and SARS-CoV-2 variants. Turning to the study itself: The authors gave Ad26.COV2.S intramuscularly, either once or twice 56 days apart.

The CDR3 runs to 17 residues. Only in-frame clones appear in the TCRdb table, and some are missing; sequencing was by immunoSEQ multiplex PCR. The sample contains 500,000 or so clones, roughly nine tenths of which appear only once. Regarding the study as a whole: Those who received vaccine or placebo ended up with similar non-spike TCR breadth. A substantial breadth of spike-specific CD8+ and CD4+ T cell responses after vaccination has been reported.

Treatment of the sample: roughly 18 received Ad26.COV2.S at low or high dose, single or two shots; about 5 received placebo; per-sample allocation not given. Collection of samples fell on day 63 after the first vaccine or placebo injection. The chain has TRBV21-1 and TRBJ2-7; whether TRBD2, the table's D call, matches the DNA was not checked. TRBV21-1 is tagged as a pseudogene. Sequencing was performed on peripheral blood, taken in a trial of Ad26.COV2.S vaccine versus placebo. The TCR was taken from a person aged 18 to 59 who received the Ad26.COV2.S COVID-19 vaccine or a placebo. CDR3 protein: CASTETGLLTLFYEQYF. Here the CDR3 DNA reads TGTGCCAGCACCGAAACGGGACTTCTCACCCTATTCTACGAGCAGTACTTC.